This T cell receptor beta chain was obtained from a study of T cell repertoires in cytomegalovirus infection. Overall study: Well-studied HLA-B-restricted CMV epitopes were used in the study alongside recently identified HLA-C-restricted ones. Both CMV infection and a matching HLA type were indicated by public TCR beta signatures. Findings of the study overall: Carriers of CMV and the relevant HLA type were discriminated by public TCR beta frequency.

TCRdb itself ran the reads through MiXCR, one entry per CDR3 protein. This table has roughly 120,000 distinct CDR3 sequences, over 30% appearing once. Comment on this clonotype: Its antigen is undetermined.

The V gene's germline CDR1 is LNHDA and CDR2 SQIVND (reference sequence). Trimming took 5 bases from V and 4 from J; bases not matched to a gene: 13. This CDR3 region has 16 residues. The source is a human donor in good health (CMV status not recorded). Some clones in this sample may be carry-over from other donors' samples. Sequenced material: CD8+ T cells from cultured PBMCs, taken from culture after CMV antigen stimulation. The chain is built from TRBV19 and TRBJ1-2; 7 nucleotides align to TRBD1. Here the CDR3 DNA reads TGTGCCAGTAGTCCGGGACAGTATGTAGGAGGCTATGGCTACACCTTC. It is translated as CASSPGQYVGGYGYTF. The whole variable domain, filled in from reference TRBV19 and TRBJ1-2, reads DGGITQSPKYLFRKEGQNVTLSCEQNLNHDAMYWYRQDPGQGLRLIYYSQIVNDFQKGDIAEGYSVSREKKESFPLTVTSAQKNPTAFYLCASSPGQYVGGYGYTFGSGTRLTVV.